This is a list of T cell receptor beta chains from one sample in a study of T cell changes during pregnancy in multiple sclerosis. The table came from immunoSEQ multiplex PCR; TCRdb's copy has only in-frame clones and leaves some out. The table records about 70,000 clones, roughly 94% of them present only once. Sequencing was performed on peripheral blood, taken in the third trimester of pregnancy. These receptors were collected from a female donor with multiple sclerosis, enrolled in a pregnancy study. CDR3s include the opening cysteine and the closing phenylalanine or tryptophan. The D gene is left open where the match is weak. Not all rows give a size; the values are once, few, many and, for expanded clones, a class.

j_gene,d_gene,abundance,v_gene,CDR3aa,CDR3nt
TRBJ2-2,-,-,TRBV7-2,CANPQGGNTGELFF,TGTGCCAACCCCCAGGGTGGGAACACCGGGGAGCTGTTTTTT
TRBJ2-2,-,-,TRBV5-1,CASSLSTVTGELFF,TGCGCCAGCAGCTTATCGACAGTGACCGGGGAGCTGTTTTTT
TRBJ1-2,TRBD1,-,TRBV4-1,CASSQDWRPGQGFNYGYTF,TGCGCCAGCAGCCAAGATTGGCGACCGGGACAGGGTTTTAACTATGGCTACACCTTC
TRBJ2-7,TRBD2,-,TRBV5-4,CASSSQRGAAYEQYF,TGTGCCAGCAGCTCGCAGCGGGGGGCCGCCTACGAGCAGTACTTC
TRBJ2-1,-,-,TRBV19,CASSSQQGYNEQFF,TGTGCCAGTAGTTCGCAACAGGGATACAATGAGCAGTTCTTC
TRBJ2-7,-,-,TRBV12-5,CASGLEPFYEQYF,TGTGCTAGTGGTTTGGAGCCTTTTTACGAGCAGTACTTC
TRBJ2-7,-,-,TRBV18,CASSPTSYYEQYF,TGTGCCAGCTCACCAACGAGTTACTACGAGCAGTACTTC
TRBJ1-1,-,-,TRBV7-2,CASSDRGGVSFF,TGTGCCAGCAGCGATAGGGGGGGAGTTTCTTTCTTT
TRBJ2-7,-,-,TRBV13,CASSLGRSSYEQYF,TGTGCCAGCAGCTTAGGCCGGAGCTCCTACGAGCAGTACTTC
TRBJ2-3,TRBD2,-,TRBV11-1,CASRLAGVADTQYF,TGTGCCAGCAGACTAGCGGGGGTCGCAGATACGCAGTATTTT
TRBJ1-2,-,-,TRBV14,CASSQEVWPGSDGYTF,TGTGCCAGCAGCCAAGAAGTATGGCCAGGGTCGGATGGCTACACCTTC
TRBJ2-5,-,once,TRBV7-2,CASSLERRETQYF,TGTGCCAGCAGCTTAGAGCGGAGAGAGACCCAGTACTTC
TRBJ2-6,TRBD1,-,TRBV9,CASNRQGVSGANVLTF,TGTGCCAGCAATAGACAGGGGGTTTCCGGGGCCAACGTCCTGACTTTC
TRBJ2-7,-,-,TRBV7-2,CASSLGDSYYEQYF,TGTGCCAGCAGCTTAGGGGACTCGTACTACGAGCAGTACTTC
TRBJ2-1,-,-,TRBV5-4,CASSFFGGGEQFF,TGTGCCAGCAGCTTCTTCGGGGGTGGGGAGCAGTTCTTC
TRBJ2-7,-,-,TRBV7-9,CASSVVQGTYEQYF,TGTGCCAGCAGCGTGGTCCAGGGTACCTACGAGCAGTACTTC
TRBJ1-4,TRBD1,-,TRBV5-8,CASSFYRGNEKLFF,TGTGCCAGCAGCTTTTACAGGGGGAATGAAAAACTGTTTTTT
TRBJ2-7,-,-,TRBV6-5,CASSYTRGAYEQYF,TGTGCCAGCAGCTACACCCGAGGCGCCTACGAGCAGTACTTC
TRBJ1-4,TRBD1,once,TRBV9,CASSAGTAPNSLFF,TGTGCCAGCAGCGCGGGGACAGCACCGAATTCGTTGTTTTTT
TRBJ2-7,TRBD2,-,TRBV19,CASSIDRGGYEQYF,TGTGCCAGTAGTATAGATCGGGGGGGCTACGAGCAGTACTTC
TRBJ2-2,TRBD1,once,TRBV6-5,CASRGQGANTGELFF,TGTGCCAGCAGGGGACAGGGGGCAAACACCGGGGAGCTGTTTTTT
TRBJ2-2,TRBD1,-,TRBV19,CASIPPGGNTGELFF,TGTGCCAGTATCCCCCCAGGGGGGAACACCGGGGAGCTGTTTTTT
TRBJ2-1,TRBD1,-,TRBV7-9,CASSSGQGRYNEQFF,TGTGCCAGCAGCTCGGGACAGGGCCGATACAATGAGCAGTTCTTC
TRBJ2-1,-,-,TRBV10-2,CASEGGSEKINEQFF,TGCGCCTCGGAGGGGGGGTCCGAAAAGATCAATGAGCAGTTCTTC
TRBJ1-1,TRBD1,once,TRBV23-1,CASRHGQVNTEAFF,TGCGCCAGCAGACACGGACAGGTGAACACTGAAGCTTTCTTT
TRBJ2-1,TRBD2,once,TRBV9,CASSSGRRGDEQFF,TGTGCCAGCAGCTCCGGGAGGCGGGGGGATGAGCAGTTCTTC
TRBJ1-2,TRBD1,once,TRBV5-5,CASSLVRGPVGYTF,TGTGCCAGCAGCTTGGTTAGGGGGCCCGTGGGCTACACCTTC
TRBJ2-7,TRBD2,-,TRBV7-2,CASSLSGAGGDEQYF,TGTGCCAGCAGCTTAAGTGGCGCGGGGGGGGACGAGCAGTACTTC
TRBJ2-5,TRBD2,-,TRBV6-1,CASSALISGDETQYF,TGTGCCAGCAGTGCCCTCATTAGCGGGGACGAGACCCAGTACTTC
TRBJ1-1,-,-,TRBV5-4,CASSPSSGDIGAFF,TGTGCCAGCAGCCCCAGCTCGGGGGATATAGGGGCTTTCTTT
TRBJ2-5,-,-,TRBV6-5,CASSYLTAQGETQYF,TGTGCCAGCAGTTACTTAACGGCTCAGGGAGAGACCCAGTACTTC
TRBJ2-7,TRBD2,-,TRBV2,CASSPDLAGPYEQYF,TGTGCCAGCAGTCCCGACCTAGCGGGACCCTACGAGCAGTACTTC
TRBJ2-5,TRBD2,-,TRBV29-1,CSAAGGPFPQYF,TGCAGCGCAGCGGGGGGCCCATTCCCCCAGTACTTC
TRBJ1-2,-,-,TRBV6-6,CASSRTATNYGYTF,TGTGCCAGCAGCCGGACAGCCACTAACTATGGCTACACCTTC
TRBJ2-1,TRBD1,-,TRBV7-8,CASSFSFGTGTKNEQFF,TGTGCCAGCAGCTTCTCCTTCGGGACAGGGACGAAAAATGAGCAGTTCTTC
TRBJ2-7,-,-,TRBV9,CASSVAHTGRRDEQYF,TGTGCCAGCAGCGTAGCTCATACAGGGCGAAGAGACGAGCAGTACTTC
TRBJ1-2,-,-,TRBV16,CASSQFDTLLF,TGTGCCAGCAGCCAATTCGACACCCTTCTTTTC
TRBJ1-1,TRBD1,-,TRBV5-1,CASSLGRTGRTEAFF,TGCGCCAGCAGCTTGGGAAGGACAGGGAGGACTGAAGCTTTCTTT
TRBJ1-2,-,-,TRBV21-1,CASSLAGGYTF,TGTGCCAGCAGCCTCGCCGGGGGCTACACCTTC
TRBJ1-6,-,-,TRBV19,CASSMDQGRDSPLHF,TGTGCCAGTAGTATGGATCAGGGCCGGGATTCACCCCTCCACTTT
TRBJ2-7,TRBD1,-,TRBV12-5,CASGFQGDEQYF,TGTGCTAGTGGCTTCCAGGGGGACGAGCAGTACTTC
TRBJ2-3,-,few,TRBV7-8,CASSLSSTDTQYF,TGTGCCAGCAGCTTATCTAGCACAGATACGCAGTATTTT
TRBJ1-1,-,few,TRBV19,CASSIPPNTNTEAFF,TGTGCCAGTAGTATCCCTCCGAACACGAACACTGAAGCTTTCTTT
TRBJ1-1,-,-,TRBV6-5,CASTRDNSNTEAFF,TGTGCCAGCACCCGGGACAATAGTAACACTGAAGCTTTCTTT
TRBJ2-3,-,-,TRBV27,CASRPTSLSTDTQYF,TGTGCCAGCAGGCCTACTAGCCTCAGCACAGATACGCAGTATTTT
TRBJ1-2,-,-,TRBV14,CASSQDRTYGYTF,TGTGCCAGCAGCCAAGACAGAACCTATGGCTACACCTTC
TRBJ2-5,-,-,TRBV27,CASSFAGFRETQYF,TGTGCCAGCAGTTTCGCGGGTTTTAGGGAGACCCAGTACTTC
TRBJ1-6,-,-,TRBV19,CASRTVSNSPLHF,TGTGCCAGCCGGACAGTGAGTAATTCACCCCTCCACTTT
TRBJ2-7,-,-,TRBV2,CASSTQGFEQYF,TGTGCCAGCAGTACACAGGGCTTCGAGCAGTACTTC
TRBJ1-1,TRBD1,-,TRBV4-3,CASSQRQGALNTEAFF,TGCGCCAGCAGCCAGAGACAGGGGGCCTTGAACACTGAAGCTTTCTTT
TRBJ1-1,TRBD1,once,TRBV30,CAWSVDRGRKAFF,TGTGCCTGGAGTGTGGACAGGGGGCGTAAAGCTTTCTTT
TRBJ2-3,TRBD2,-,TRBV7-6,CASSLLRLAATDTQYF,TGTGCCAGCAGCCTCCTGAGACTAGCGGCCACAGATACGCAGTATTTT
TRBJ2-6,-,-,TRBV27,CASSLMTGDSGANVLTF,TGTGCCAGCAGTTTAATGACAGGAGACTCTGGGGCCAACGTCCTGACTTTC
TRBJ2-7,TRBD1,-,TRBV5-4,CASSPGQVLFYEQYF,TGTGCCAGCAGCCCTGGACAGGTGCTATTCTACGAGCAGTACTTC
TRBJ2-1,-,-,TRBV6-6,CASSYSGLPRNEQFF,TGTGCCAGCAGTTACTCAGGACTCCCTCGCAATGAGCAGTTCTTC
TRBJ1-2,-,once,TRBV6-5,CASSLQVPNYGYTF,TGTGCCAGCAGCCTACAGGTCCCTAACTATGGCTACACCTTC
TRBJ1-2,-,-,TRBV19,CASSRARTANYGYTF,TGTGCCAGTAGTAGAGCCCGCACAGCTAACTATGGCTACACCTTC
TRBJ2-1,TRBD2,-,TRBV11-3,CASSLDPGLAGEAEQFF,TGTGCCAGCAGCTTAGACCCCGGACTAGCGGGGGAAGCTGAGCAGTTCTTC
TRBJ2-5,-,-,TRBV7-6,CASSLPTLRETQYF,TGTGCCAGCAGCTTACCTACGCTTCGGGAGACCCAGTACTTC